This TCR beta chain was found in a study of T-cell memory formation after mild COVID-19. TCR alpha and TCR beta cDNA libraries carrying sample barcodes and UMIs were produced by 5'RACE using constant-segment primers. From the 5' RACE reads, TCRdb called clonotypes with MiXCR, one entry per CDR3 protein. The sample has 250,000 to 300,000 distinct CDR3 sequences, 15% to 20% seen once. This clonotype was detected only a few times. This TCR was recovered from a young man who had mild COVID-19 (a few samples of this study predate the infection). Cell type and time point are not known. The sample taken for sequencing was PBMCs or a T cell subset sorted from them (not recorded which).

CDR3 sequence: CASSFAVRYNEQFF. CDR3 nucleotide sequence: TGTGCCAGCAGTTTTGCCGTCCGGTACAATGAGCAGTTCTTC. V gene TRBV27 combines with J gene TRBJ2-1; no firm D call. Germline assignment: CDR1 MNHEY and CDR2 SMNVEV (reference sequence). The CDR3 is made up of 14 amino acids. Trimming took off 3 bases at V and 4 bases at J, with 10 bases between the two ends.